This entry concerns a single T cell receptor (beta chain). Per the study methods: Cell counts per sample came from amplifying reference gene primers. The method was immunoSEQ multiplex PCR; TCRdb's version includes in-frame clones alone and lacks a portion of them. That table furnishes V, J and clone size, whereas the DNA furnished D and trimming. This table has 50,000 to 60,000 clones, 85% to 90% appearing once. This sample is drawn from a study of blood T cell repertoires in COVID-19. Germline CDR1 is SGDLS and CDR2 is YYNGEE. V lost 0 bases and J 1 base, leaving 11 bases between the germline ends. CDR3 size: 16 residues.

The sequenced material came from peripheral blood. The V gene is TRBV9, the J gene TRBJ2-1; the D gene is possibly TRBD2 (6 bases). The source of this sequence is a human donor with active COVID-19. The donor label of this sample is uncertain. DNA for the CDR3: TGTGCCAGCAGCGTAGACGGCGGGAATTCCTACAATGAGCAGTTCTTC. This sequence encodes CASSVDGGNSYNEQFF.